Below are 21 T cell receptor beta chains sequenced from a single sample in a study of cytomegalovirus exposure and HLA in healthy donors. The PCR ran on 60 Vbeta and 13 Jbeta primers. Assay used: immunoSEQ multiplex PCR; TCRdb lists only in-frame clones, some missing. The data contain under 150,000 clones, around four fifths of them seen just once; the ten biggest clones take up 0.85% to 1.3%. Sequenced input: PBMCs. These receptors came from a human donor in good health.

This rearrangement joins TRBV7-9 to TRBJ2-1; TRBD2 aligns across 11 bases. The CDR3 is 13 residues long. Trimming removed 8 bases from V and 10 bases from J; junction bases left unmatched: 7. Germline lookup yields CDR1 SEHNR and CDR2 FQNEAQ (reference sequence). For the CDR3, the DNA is TGTGCCAGCGGGGGTAGCGGGGGGGCCGAGCAGTTCTTC. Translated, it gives CASGGSGGAEQFF.

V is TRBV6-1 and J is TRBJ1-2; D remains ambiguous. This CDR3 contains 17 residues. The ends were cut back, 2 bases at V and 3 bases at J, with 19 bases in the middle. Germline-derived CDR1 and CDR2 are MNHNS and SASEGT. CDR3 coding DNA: TGTGCCAGCAGTGAACTGGTAGCCCGAGCCCCCTACTATGGCTACACCTTC. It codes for CASSELVARAPYYGYTF.

CDR3 sequence: CASSWSDRSSGNTIYF. As DNA, the CDR3 is TGCGCCAGCAGCTGGTCAGACAGGAGCTCTGGAAACACCATATATTTT. The rearrangement links TRBV4-1 to TRBJ1-3; possibly TRBD1 for D (6 bases). Trimming pared 5 bases from V and 0 bases from J, leaving 14 bases between. The CDR3 extends over 16 amino acids. CDR1 is MGHRA and CDR2 is YSYEKL in the germline V gene.

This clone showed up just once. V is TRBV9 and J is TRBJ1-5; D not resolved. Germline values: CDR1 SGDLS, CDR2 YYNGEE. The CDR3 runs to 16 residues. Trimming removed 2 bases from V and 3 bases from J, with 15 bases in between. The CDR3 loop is CASSVGSGVDNQPQHF. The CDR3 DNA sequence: TGTGCCAGCAGCGTGGGGAGCGGGGTGGACAATCAGCCCCAGCATTTT.

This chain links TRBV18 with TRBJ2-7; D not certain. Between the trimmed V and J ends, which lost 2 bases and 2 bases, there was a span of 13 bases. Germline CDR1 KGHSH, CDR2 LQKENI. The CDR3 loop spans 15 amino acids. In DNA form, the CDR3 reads TGTGCCAGCTCACCAGGCGACAAGACCCCCTACGAGCAGTACTTC. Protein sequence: CASSPGDKTPYEQYF.

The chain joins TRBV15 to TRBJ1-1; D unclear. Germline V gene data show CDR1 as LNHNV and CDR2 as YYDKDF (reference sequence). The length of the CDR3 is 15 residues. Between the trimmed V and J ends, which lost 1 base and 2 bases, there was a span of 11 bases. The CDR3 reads CATSRVNAANTEAFF. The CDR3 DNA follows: TGTGCCACCAGCAGAGTGAATGCGGCAAACACTGAAGCTTTCTTT.

The CDR3 sequence is CASWTGLQPQHF. In DNA, the CDR3 is TGTGCCAGCTGGACAGGGTTACAGCCCCAGCATTTT. The chain is built from TRBV27 and TRBJ1-5, with TRBD1 matching over 8 bases. Germline loops: CDR1 MNHEY, CDR2 SMNVEV (reference sequence). V shed 8 bases and J 7 bases; nucleotides not matched to a gene: 4. The CDR3 is 12 amino acids.

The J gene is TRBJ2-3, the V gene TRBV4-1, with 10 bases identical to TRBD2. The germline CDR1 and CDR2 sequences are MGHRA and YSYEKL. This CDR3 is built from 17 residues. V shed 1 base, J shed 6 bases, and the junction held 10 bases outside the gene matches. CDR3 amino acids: CASSQGTSGPPVDTQYF. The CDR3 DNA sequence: TGCGCCAGCAGCCAAGGGACTAGCGGCCCCCCGGTGGATACGCAGTATTTT.

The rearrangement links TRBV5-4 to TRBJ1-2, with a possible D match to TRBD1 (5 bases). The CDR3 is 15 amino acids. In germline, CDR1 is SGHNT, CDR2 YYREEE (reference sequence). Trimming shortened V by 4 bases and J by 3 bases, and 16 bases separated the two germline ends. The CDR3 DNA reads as TGTGCCAGCAGCCTAGCTTGGGGGGGTGACTATGGCTACACCTTC. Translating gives CASSLAWGGDYGYTF.

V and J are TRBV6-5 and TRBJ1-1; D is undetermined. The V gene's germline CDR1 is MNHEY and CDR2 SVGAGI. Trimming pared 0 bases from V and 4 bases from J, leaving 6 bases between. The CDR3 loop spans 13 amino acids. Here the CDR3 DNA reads TGTGCCAGCAGTTACTCGGTGGCCACTGAAGCTTTCTTT. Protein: CASSYSVATEAFF.

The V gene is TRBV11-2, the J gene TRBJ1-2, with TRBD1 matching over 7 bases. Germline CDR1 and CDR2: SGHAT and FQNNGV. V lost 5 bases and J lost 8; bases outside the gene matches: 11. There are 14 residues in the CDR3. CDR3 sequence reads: CASSPQGELGGYTF. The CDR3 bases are TGTGCCAGCAGCCCCCAGGGGGAGCTAGGCGGCTACACCTTC.

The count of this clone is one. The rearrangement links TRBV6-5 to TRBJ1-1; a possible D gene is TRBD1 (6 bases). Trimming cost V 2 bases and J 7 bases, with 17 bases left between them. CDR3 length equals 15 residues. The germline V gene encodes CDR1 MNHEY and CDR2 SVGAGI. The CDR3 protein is CASSYELGAEGEAFF. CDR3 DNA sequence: TGTGCCAGCAGTTACGAGTTGGGGGCAGAGGGTGAAGCTTTCTTT.

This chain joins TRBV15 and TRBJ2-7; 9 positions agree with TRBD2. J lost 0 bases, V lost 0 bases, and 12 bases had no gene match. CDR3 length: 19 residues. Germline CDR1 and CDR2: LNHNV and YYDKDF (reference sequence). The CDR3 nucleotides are TGTGCCACCAGCAGAGATATTGCCGCGGGTAGCGGGAGCTCCTACGAGCAGTACTTC. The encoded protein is CATSRDIAAGSGSSYEQYF.

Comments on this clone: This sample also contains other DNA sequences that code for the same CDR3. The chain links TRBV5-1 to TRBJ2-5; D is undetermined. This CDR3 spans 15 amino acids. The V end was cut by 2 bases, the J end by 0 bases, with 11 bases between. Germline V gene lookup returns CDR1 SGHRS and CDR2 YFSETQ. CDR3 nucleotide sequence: TGCGCCAGCAGCTTTGCCGCGGATTACCAAGAGACCCAGTACTTC. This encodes CASSFAADYQETQYF.

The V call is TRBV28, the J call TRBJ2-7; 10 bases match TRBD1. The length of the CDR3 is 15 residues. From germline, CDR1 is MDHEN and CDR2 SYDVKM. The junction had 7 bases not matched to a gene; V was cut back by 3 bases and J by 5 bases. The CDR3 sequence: CASSFRTGTGDEQYF. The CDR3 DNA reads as TGTGCCAGCAGTTTCAGGACCGGGACAGGGGACGAGCAGTACTTC.

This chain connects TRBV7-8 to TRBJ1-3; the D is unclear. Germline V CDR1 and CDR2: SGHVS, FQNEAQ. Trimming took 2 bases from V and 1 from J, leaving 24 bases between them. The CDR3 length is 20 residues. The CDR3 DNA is TGTGCCAGCAGCTTACCCGAACAGAGTAAGACCCTACCTTCTGGAAACACCATATATTTT. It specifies CASSLPEQSKTLPSGNTIYF.

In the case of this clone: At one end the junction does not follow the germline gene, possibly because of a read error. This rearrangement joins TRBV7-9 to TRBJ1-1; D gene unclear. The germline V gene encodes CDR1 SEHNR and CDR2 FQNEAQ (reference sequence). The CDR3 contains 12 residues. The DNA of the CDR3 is TGTTCCAGCAGCCTCGGGAACACTGAAGCTTTCTTT. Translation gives CSSSLGNTEAFF.

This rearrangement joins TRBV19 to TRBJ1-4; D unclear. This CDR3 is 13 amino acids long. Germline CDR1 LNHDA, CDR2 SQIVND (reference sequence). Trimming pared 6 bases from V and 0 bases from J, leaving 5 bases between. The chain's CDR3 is CASRSSTNEKLFF. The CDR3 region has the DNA TGTGCCAGTAGGAGCTCAACTAATGAAAAACTGTTTTTT.

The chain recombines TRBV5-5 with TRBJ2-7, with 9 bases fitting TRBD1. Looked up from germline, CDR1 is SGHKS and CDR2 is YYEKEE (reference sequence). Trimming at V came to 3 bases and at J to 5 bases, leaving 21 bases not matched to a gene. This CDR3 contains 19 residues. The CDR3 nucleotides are TGTGCCAGCAGCTCGAATTCCCCTTTCATGGGACAGGGAAACCACGAGCAGTACTTC. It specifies CASSSNSPFMGQGNHEQYF. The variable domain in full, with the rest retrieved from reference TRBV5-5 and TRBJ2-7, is DAGVTQSPTHLIKTRGQQVTLRCSPISGHKSVSWYQQVLGQGPQFIFQYYEKEERGRGNFPDRFSARQFPNYSSELNVNALLLGDSALYLCASSSNSPFMGQGNHEQYFGPGTRLTVT.

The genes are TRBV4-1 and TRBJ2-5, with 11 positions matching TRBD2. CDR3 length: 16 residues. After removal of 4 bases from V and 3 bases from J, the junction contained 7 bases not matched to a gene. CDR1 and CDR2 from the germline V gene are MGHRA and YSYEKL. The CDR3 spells CASSLQLAGVEETQYF. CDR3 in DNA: TGCGCCAGCAGCCTACAACTAGCGGGGGTAGAAGAGACCCAGTACTTC.

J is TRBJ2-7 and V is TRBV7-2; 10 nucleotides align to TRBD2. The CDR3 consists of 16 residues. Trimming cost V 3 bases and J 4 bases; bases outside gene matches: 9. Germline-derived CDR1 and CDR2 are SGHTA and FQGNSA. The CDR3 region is CASSLSSGGPGYEQYF. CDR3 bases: TGTGCCAGCAGCTTGAGTAGCGGGGGGCCGGGTTACGAGCAGTACTTC.